This T cell receptor beta chain was found in a study of blood T cells in healthy people across ages. Findings and limits, study-wide: Estimates based on one million T cells were treated as lower bounds.

The CDR3 totals 17 residues. CDR1 and CDR2 from the germline V gene are SGHTA and FQGNSA. V shed 5 bases and J shed 5 bases, with 24 bases lying between them. Notes on this clonotype: As yet, its antigen is unknown.

A second PCR, run for about 7 to 11 cycles, used a sample-barcoded 5' primer plus a J-beta primer mix. TCRdb re-analysed the 5' RACE reads in MiXCR, keeping a single row per CDR3 protein. The top ten clones hold 25% to 35% of a sample with 720,000 or so distinct CDR3 sequences, less than 45% of them seen once. Sequencing used blood. The V call is TRBV7-2, the J call TRBJ2-5, with D possibly TRBD2 on 7 matching bases. This TCR was recovered from a man older than 75 in good health. The CDR3 bases are TGTGCCAGCAGCCGTATAGGTGGGGGGGGCGTGAAGGAGACCCAGTACTTC. This sequence encodes CASSRIGGGGVKETQYF.